The subject of this entry is one T cell receptor beta chain. V was shortened by 6 bases and J by 2 bases, with 17 bases between the two germline ends. CDR3 length: 15 amino acids. Germline CDR1 and CDR2: MNHNS and SASEGT. This entry comes from a study of cytomegalovirus exposure and HLA in healthy donors. At the level of the study: Samples from HLA-typed donors yielded about 85 million unique TCRs in an early data release.

The PCR was carried out with 60 Vbeta primers and 13 Jbeta primers. Assay: immunoSEQ multiplex PCR; the TCRdb copy retains only in-frame clones and omits some. This table has 120,000 or so clones, about four fifths appearing once. Input material: PBMCs. The receptor was isolated from a woman in her forties in good health and CMV-seropositive. The rearrangement joins TRBV6-1 to TRBJ2-7, with D unclear. Here the CDR3 reads CASSPYQTETYEQYF. CDR3 in DNA: TGTGCCAGCAGCCCCTACCAGACTGAGACCTACGAGCAGTACTTC.